This TCR beta chain emerged from a study of tumor-infiltrating lymphocytes in primary liver carcinoma. Study outcomes and limitations: Tumor-adjacent and tumor-blood pairs displayed less overlap than did pairs of tumor regions. Just about 7.5-24% of leading clones were found in every one of five regions.

With a constant-region primer, TCR beta cDNA was made from approximately 520 ng of total RNA. Slightly modified ARM-PCR with three nested multiplex PCR rounds yielded TCR beta libraries. TRBV1-TRBV30 forward primers paired with a C-beta reverse primer were used in the first two PCR rounds, which ran about 11 cycles each. TCRdb used MiXCR to reprocess the multiplex PCR reads, holding one entry per CDR3 protein. The profile shows about 21,000 distinct CDR3 sequences, roughly 85% of them singletons. The CDR3 sequence is 16 residues long. Germline trimming cut 4 bases from V and 11 bases from J; bases unmatched to any gene: 17. Per germline, CDR1 SGHDT and CDR2 YYEEEE. A note on this clonotype: What it binds is unknown. The CDR3 does not close with the conserved phenylalanine or tryptophan, likely indicating a read error.

Without any cell sorting, roughly 18-34 mg of bulk tissue yielded co-extracted RNA and DNA. The receptor comes from a woman aged 25 to 45 with primary liver carcinoma and hepatitis B virus infection. The sample taken for sequencing was liver tumor tissue from sampling region 1. Subset defined: tumor region T1, superior pole. This sequence joins TRBV5-6 and TRBJ1-4; 7 bases align to TRBD1. The CDR3: CASSLEGGGGHRKLFY. In nucleotides, the CDR3 is TGTGCCAGCAGCCTGGAAGGGGGCGGGGGCCATCGGAAACTGTTTTAT.